Presented here are 9 T cell receptor beta chains from one specimen sequenced in a study of blood T cell repertoires in COVID-19. Using immunoSEQ multiplex PCR, the repertoire was profiled, and TCRdb retains in-frame clones only, with some absent. In the table there are about 67,000 clones, about 90% of which are singletons. Sequenced sample: peripheral blood. These receptors all stem from a man between 50 and 59 years old with active COVID-19.

The gene calls are TRBV3-1 (or the pseudogene TRBV3-2) and TRBJ2-1; 9 nucleotides line up with TRBD1. This CDR3 comprises 14 residues. Germline-derived CDR1 and CDR2 are LGHDT and YNNKEL (reference sequence). V lost 4 bases, J lost 5 bases, and 3 bases stayed unmatched. This CDR3 is CASSPDRGHNEQFF. The DNA for the CDR3 is TGTGCCAGCAGCCCGGACAGGGGCCACAATGAGCAGTTCTTC.

This sequence joins TRBV19 and TRBJ2-5; 7 positions match TRBD1. The CDR3 runs 15 residues. V shed 1 base and J 1 base; nucleotides not matched to a gene: 3. CDR1 is LNHDA, CDR2 SQIVND, per germline (reference sequence). CDR3 loop: CASSIGGTAQETQYF. CDR3 nucleotide sequence: TGTGCCAGTAGTATAGGGGGGACAGCCCAAGAGACCCAGTACTTC.

This clone is a singleton in its sample. The chain uses TRBV10-3 and TRBJ1-6; tentatively, D is TRBD1 (5 bases). This CDR3 is built from 16 residues. Germline CDR1 reads ENHRY; CDR2 reads SYGVKD. Trimming removed 4 bases from V and 0 bases from J, with 10 bases in between. This chain's CDR3 is CAISGGGSSYNSPLHF. The CDR3 nucleotides are TGTGCCATCAGTGGGGGGGGGAGCTCCTATAATTCACCCCTCCACTTT.

The rearrangement joins TRBV7-9 to TRBJ2-7; no clear D. Trimming left V 2 bases short and J 0 bases short, with 8 bases between. The CDR3 runs to 14 residues. Germline V gene lookup returns CDR1 SEHNR and CDR2 FQNEAQ (reference sequence). The CDR3 DNA reads TGTGCCAGCAGCTTATCGCAGGTCTCCTACGAGCAGTACTTC. This codes for CASSLSQVSYEQYF.

V is TRBV9 and J is TRBJ2-3; TRBD2 matches 7 bases. The CDR3 runs to 15 residues. Germline V gene data show CDR1 as SGDLS and CDR2 as YYNGEE. The V gene end was trimmed by 2 bases and the J gene end by 6 bases; junction bases not matched to a gene: 9. The CDR3 region has the DNA TGTGCCAGCAGCGTGGTGACTAGCAGAGGGGATACGCAGTATTTT. Translating it yields CASSVVTSRGDTQYF.

On this clone: Within the sample, other DNA sequences also encode this same CDR3. The chain has TRBV6-5 and TRBJ1-1; TRBD1 might be the D (5 bases). The CDR3 sequence is 12 residues long. V lost 3 bases and J lost 11, with 13 bases in between. Per the germline V gene, CDR1 is MNHEY and CDR2 is SVGAGI. CDR3 sequence (DNA): TGTGCCAGCAGTTATTCTGGGGCTCGTGCTTTCTTT. Residues: CASSYSGARAFF.

The CDR3 reads CASSLGQGATEAFF. The DNA for the CDR3 is TGTGCCAGTAGTCTCGGACAGGGCGCCACTGAAGCTTTCTTT. The V gene is TRBV19, the J gene TRBJ1-1; 8 bases match TRBD1. V gave up 5 bases and J gave up 4 bases; unmatched junction bases: 6. CDR3 length equals 14 residues. Germline CDR1 is LNHDA and CDR2 is SQIVND (reference sequence). Using reference TRBV19 and TRBJ1-1 for the parts outside the CDR3, the full variable domain is DGGITQSPKYLFRKEGQNVTLSCEQNLNHDAMYWYRQDPGQGLRLIYYSQIVNDFQKGDIAEGYSVSREKKESFPLTVTSAQKNPTAFYLCASSLGQGATEAFFGQGTRLTVV.

The chain couples TRBV5-1 to TRBJ1-1; D remains unclear. Germline V gene lookup returns CDR1 SGHRS and CDR2 YFSETQ. The CDR3 sequence is 13 residues long. Trimming cost V 0 bases and J 11 bases, with 14 bases left between them. The CDR3 DNA reads as TGCGCCAGCAGCTTGGAGGTCAGTCCTAGTGCTTTCTTT. As protein: CASSLEVSPSAFF.

The CDR3 loop is CASSSSGSPGELFF. The CDR3 DNA reads TGCGCCAGCAGCTCCTCAGGGTCCCCCGGGGAGCTGTTTTTT. The genes are TRBV5-1 and TRBJ2-2, with D possibly being TRBD1 (5 bases). This CDR3 has 14 residues. With 3 bases removed from V and 6 bases from J, the gap between germline ends came to 12 bases. CDR1 SGHRS and CDR2 YFSETQ come from the germline V gene.